This T cell receptor beta chain was recorded in a study of T cell responses to AZD1222 COVID-19 vaccine. Study-wide background: Combined were second doses at about 4 or about 12 weeks.

Germline V CDR1 and CDR2: SEHNR, FQNEAQ (reference sequence). The CDR3 spans 12 residues. Trimming took off 3 bases at V and 9 bases at J, with 9 bases between the two ends. General study results and limits: Only after the peak T cell response were repertoires sampled. Seropositive at baseline were only six AZD1222 recipients. Among the donors, most were white British and more were female, and clonal diversity was possibly underestimated.

Only in-frame clones appear in the TCRdb table, and some are missing; sequencing was by immunoSEQ multiplex PCR. Of about 140,000 clones in the sample, 80% to 90% were seen once. For this clone: Its antigen is currently unknown.

The chain is built from TRBV7-9 and TRBJ1-5; D perhaps matches TRBD1 (5 bases). The receptor comes from an adult in good health. This material consisted of peripheral blood, taken on day 0 of AZD1222 vaccination. Written as DNA, the CDR3 is TGTGCCAGCAGCTTTCCGAGGGGGCCCCAGCATTTT. Protein product: CASSFPRGPQHF.